This T cell receptor (beta chain) was recorded in a study of T cell repertoires in cytomegalovirus infection. Study context: Epitope selection comprised recently identified HLA-C-restricted CMV epitopes and well-studied HLA-B-restricted CMV epitopes. Public TCR beta signatures provided an indication of both CMV infection and a matching HLA type.

With regard to this clonotype: Antigen specificity is unknown.

TCRdb analysed the reads with MiXCR anew, one entry per CDR3 protein. In the table there are approximately 150,000 distinct CDR3 sequences, roughly a fifth of which are singletons. V lost 1 base and J lost 2; bases outside the gene matches: 4. The CDR3 consists of 15 residues. In germline, CDR1 is SGHTA, CDR2 FQGNSA. Study-wide points: Cumulated frequencies of public TCR beta families served to identify carriers of CMV plus the relevant HLA. It was HLA-C-restricted CMV-specific TCR beta clonotypes that dominated the response ex vivo.

This TCR came from a human donor in good health (CMV status not recorded). Some clones in this sample may be carry-over from other donors' samples. Sample: CD8+ T cells from cultured PBMCs, taken from culture after CMV antigen stimulation. The chain couples TRBV7-2 to TRBJ2-7; 8 nucleotides agree with TRBD2. The CDR3 reads CASSLVPAGAYEQYF. CDR3 bases: TGTGCCAGCAGCTTAGTCCCAGCGGGGGCCTACGAGCAGTACTTC.